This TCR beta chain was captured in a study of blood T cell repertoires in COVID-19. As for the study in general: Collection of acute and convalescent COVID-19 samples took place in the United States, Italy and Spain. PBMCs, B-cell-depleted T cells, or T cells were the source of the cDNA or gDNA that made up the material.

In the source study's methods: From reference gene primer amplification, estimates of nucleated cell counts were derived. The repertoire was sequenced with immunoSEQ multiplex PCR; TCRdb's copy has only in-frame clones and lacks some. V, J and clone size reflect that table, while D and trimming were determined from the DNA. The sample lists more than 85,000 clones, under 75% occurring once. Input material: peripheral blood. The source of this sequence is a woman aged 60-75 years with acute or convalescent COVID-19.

CDR3 loop: CASSLKSEANYGYTF. The CDR3 nucleotides read TGCGCCAGCAGCTTGAAGTCAGAAGCTAACTATGGCTACACCTTC. V gene TRBV5-1 combines with J gene TRBJ1-2; unclear D gene. The length of the CDR3 is 15 residues. V was cut by 1 base and J by 0 bases, with 10 bases left in between. Germline V gene data show CDR1 as SGHRS and CDR2 as YFSETQ.